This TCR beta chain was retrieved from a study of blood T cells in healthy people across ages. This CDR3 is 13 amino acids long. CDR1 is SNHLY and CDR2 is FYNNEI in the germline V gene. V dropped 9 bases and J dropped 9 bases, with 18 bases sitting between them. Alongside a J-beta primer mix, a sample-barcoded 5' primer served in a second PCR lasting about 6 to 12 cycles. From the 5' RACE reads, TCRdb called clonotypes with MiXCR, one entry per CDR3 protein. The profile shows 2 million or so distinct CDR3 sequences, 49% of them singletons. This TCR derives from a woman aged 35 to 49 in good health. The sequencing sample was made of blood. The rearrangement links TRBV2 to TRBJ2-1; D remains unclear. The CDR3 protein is CARLRPASIEQFF. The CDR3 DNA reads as TGTGCCAGGTTGCGGCCGGCCAGTATTGAGCAGTTCTTC.